One and the same sample provided the 10 T cell receptor beta chains below, sequenced in a study of identical twins. TCRdb re-called the 5' RACE reads through MiXCR, storing one row per CDR3 protein. The sample holds 420,000 or so distinct CDR3 sequences, approximately 17% seen once. The sample consisted of naive T cells sorted from blood. These receptors all come from a man aged 50-60 years in good health.

The genes are TRBV6-1 and TRBJ1-1; TRBD1 might be the D (6 bases). Trimming took off 5 bases at V and 5 bases at J, with 21 bases between the two ends. Germline lookup yields CDR1 MNHNS and CDR2 SASEGT. The CDR3 loop spans 16 amino acids. In nucleotides, the CDR3 is TGTGCCAGCAGTCAAAATGGGGCAGGGGAGATAACTGAAGCTTTCTTT. It is translated as CASSQNGAGEITEAFF.

In the case of this clonotype: A much bigger clone sits one base away, suggesting this may be a read error. The V and J genes are TRBV12-3 or TRBV12-4 and TRBJ1-1; no clear D gene. This CDR3 has 16 residues. CDR3: CASSPDAASLNIEAFF. DNA for the CDR3: TGTGCCAGCAGTCCTGACGCCGCTTCCTTGAACATTGAAGCTTTCTTT.

V and J are TRBV5-6 and TRBJ2-3; 7 bases fit TRBD1. The CDR3 consists of 19 residues. CDR1 and CDR2 (germline): SGHDT, YYEEEE. J gave up 2 bases and V 0 bases, and 15 bases lay outside the gene matches. CDR3 loop: CASSLAVHPDRVLTDTQYF. CDR3 DNA: TGTGCCAGCAGCTTGGCCGTTCACCCTGACAGGGTTCTCACAGATACGCAGTATTTT.

This clonotype was recorded at least ten times. The chain recombines TRBV4-2 with TRBJ1-5; the D is unclear. V lost 0 bases and J 0 bases, leaving 9 bases between the germline ends. The CDR3 spans 16 residues. Per germline, CDR1 LGHNA and CDR2 YNFKEQ. CDR3 coding DNA: TGTGCCAGCAGCCAAGAGGTGCTGAATAGCAATCAGCCCCAGCATTTT. This translates into CASSQEVLNSNQPQHF.

This clonotype has a count of ten or more. The genes are TRBV11-2 and TRBJ2-7; 16 bases agree with TRBD2. Trimming took 5 bases from V and 3 from J; bases not matched to a gene: 4. The CDR3 spans 16 residues. The germline gives CDR1 SGHAT, CDR2 FQNNGV. This CDR3 reads CASSPGLAGGGYEQYF. In DNA form, the CDR3 reads TGTGCCAGCAGCCCGGGACTAGCGGGAGGGGGCTACGAGCAGTACTTC.

This rearrangement joins TRBV20-1 to TRBJ2-7; 9 bases are shared with TRBD1. Per the germline V gene, CDR1 is DFQATT and CDR2 is SNEGSKA (reference sequence). After removal of 5 bases from V and 2 bases from J, the junction contained 10 bases not matched to a gene. The length of the CDR3 is 15 residues. CDR3 residues: CSARGPTGGPYEQYF. CDR3 coding DNA: TGCAGTGCTCGAGGACCTACAGGGGGCCCCTACGAGCAGTACTTC.

Regarding this clonotype: This may be a read error, as it is one base from a much larger clone. The J gene is TRBJ2-4, the V gene TRBV11-2; TRBD2 aligns across 12 bases. The CDR3 has 18 residues. Germline lookup yields CDR1 SGHAT and CDR2 FQNNGV. This CDR3 is CPSSLIGTSGGQQNIQYF. DNA for the CDR3: TGTCCCAGCAGCTTAATCGGTACTAGCGGGGGGCAACAAAACATTCAGTACTTC.

This clonotype was detected a few times. The chain couples TRBV4-2 to TRBJ1-1; 11 nucleotides agree with TRBD1. The ends lost 5 bases at V and 1 base at J; junction bases unmatched: 15. The CDR3 is 19 residues long. Per germline, CDR1 LGHNA and CDR2 YNFKEQ. CDR3 region: CASSDHFYRTGGWNTEAFF. The DNA of the CDR3 is TGTGCCAGCAGCGACCACTTCTACCGGACAGGGGGCTGGAACACTGAAGCTTTCTTT.

In its sample, this clonotype was seen many times. The chain carries TRBV5-1 and TRBJ1-4; D not certain. Deletions cut 3 bases from V and 8 bases from J, with 8 bases between. This CDR3 spans 12 amino acids. Germline CDR1 reads SGHRS; CDR2 reads YFSETQ. DNA of the CDR3: TGCGCCAGCAGCTCTACATCAGAAAAACTGTTTTTT. It encodes CASSSTSEKLFF.

This clonotype occurred a few times. V and J are TRBV29-1 and TRBJ2-3, with 12 bases fitting TRBD2. V was pared by 6 bases and J by 4 bases, with 11 bases of the junction left unmatched. Germline CDR1 is SQVTM and CDR2 is ANQGSEA. CDR3 size: 16 residues. CDR3 amino acids: CSVSTGLAGSADTQYF. The CDR3 region has the DNA TGCAGCGTCTCCACTGGACTAGCGGGGAGCGCAGATACGCAGTATTTT.